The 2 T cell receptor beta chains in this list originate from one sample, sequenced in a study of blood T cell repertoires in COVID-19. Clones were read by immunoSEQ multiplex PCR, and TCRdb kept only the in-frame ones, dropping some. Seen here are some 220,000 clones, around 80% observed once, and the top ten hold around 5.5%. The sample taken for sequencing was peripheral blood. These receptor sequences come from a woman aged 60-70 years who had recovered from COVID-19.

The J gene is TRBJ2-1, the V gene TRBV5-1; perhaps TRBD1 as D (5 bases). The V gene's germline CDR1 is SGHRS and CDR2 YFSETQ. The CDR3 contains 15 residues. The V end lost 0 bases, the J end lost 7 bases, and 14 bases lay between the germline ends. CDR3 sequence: CASSLAPQGQNEQFF. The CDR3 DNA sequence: TGCGCCAGCAGCTTGGCCCCGCAGGGTCAAAATGAGCAGTTCTTC.

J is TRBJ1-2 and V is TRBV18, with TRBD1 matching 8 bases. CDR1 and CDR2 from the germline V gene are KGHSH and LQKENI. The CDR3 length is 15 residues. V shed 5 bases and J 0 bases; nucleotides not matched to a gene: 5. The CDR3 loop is CASSEGQEANYGYTF. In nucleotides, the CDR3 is TGTGCCAGCTCAGAGGGACAGGAGGCTAACTATGGCTACACCTTC.